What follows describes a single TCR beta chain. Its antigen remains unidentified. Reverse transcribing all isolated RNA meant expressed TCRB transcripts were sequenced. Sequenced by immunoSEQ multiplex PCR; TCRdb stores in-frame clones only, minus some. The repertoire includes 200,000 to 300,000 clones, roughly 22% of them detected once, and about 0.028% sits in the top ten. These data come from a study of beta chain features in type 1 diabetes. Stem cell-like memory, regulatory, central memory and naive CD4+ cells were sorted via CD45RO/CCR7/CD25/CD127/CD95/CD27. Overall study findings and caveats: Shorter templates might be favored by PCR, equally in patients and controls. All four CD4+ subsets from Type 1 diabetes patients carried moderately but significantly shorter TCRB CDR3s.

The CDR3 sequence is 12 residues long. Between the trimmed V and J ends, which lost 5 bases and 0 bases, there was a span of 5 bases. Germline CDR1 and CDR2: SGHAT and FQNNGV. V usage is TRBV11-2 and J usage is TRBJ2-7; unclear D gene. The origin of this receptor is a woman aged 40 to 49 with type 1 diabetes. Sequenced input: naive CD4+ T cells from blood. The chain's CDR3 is CASSLSSYEQYF. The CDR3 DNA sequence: TGTGCCAGCAGCCTGAGCTCCTACGAGCAGTACTTC.